These 4 T cell receptor beta chains originate from one sample sequenced in a study of PD-1 blockade in mismatch repair-deficient tumors. Measured with immunoSEQ multiplex PCR; TCRdb has only the in-frame clones, and not every one. The table includes about 68,000 clones, approximately 80% detected once. The sequences come from peripheral blood, collected 2 weeks after starting pembrolizumab. Receptors were obtained from an adult with mismatch repair-deficient cancer.

This clone was seen only once. The chain has TRBV5-1 and TRBJ2-5; possible D gene TRBD1, 6 bases. This CDR3 comprises 14 residues. Germline loops: CDR1 SGHRS, CDR2 YFSETQ. Trimming shortened V by 1 base and J by 1 base, and 8 bases separated the two germline ends. The CDR3 sequence: CASSLRTAQETQYF. The CDR3 nucleotides read TGCGCCAGCAGCTTGAGGACAGCCCAAGAGACCCAGTACTTC.

This sequence joins TRBV6-5 and TRBJ2-7, with TRBD2 matching over 11 bases. The junction had 5 bases not matched to a gene; V was cut back by 5 bases and J by 5 bases. CDR1 MNHEY and CDR2 SVGAGI come from the germline V gene. The CDR3 sequence is 14 residues long. This CDR3 reads CASSQGLAANEQYF. CDR3 in DNA: TGTGCCAGCAGTCAGGGACTAGCGGCGAACGAGCAGTACTTC.

This clone was recorded a few times. The chain combines TRBV11-2 with TRBJ2-3; D possibly corresponds to TRBD2 (5 bases). V was cut by 5 bases and J by 2 bases, with 14 bases left in between. The germline V gene encodes CDR1 SGHAT and CDR2 FQNNGV. CDR3 length: 15 residues. The CDR3 sequence is CASSLRGTDTDTQYF. The CDR3, as DNA: TGTGCCAGCAGCCTACGGGGTACGGACACAGATACGCAGTATTTT.

The rearrangement joins TRBV19 to TRBJ1-5, with D unclear. Per the germline V gene, CDR1 is LNHDA and CDR2 is SQIVND (reference sequence). Trimming removed 3 bases at V and 4 bases at J, with 7 bases between. This CDR3 spans 13 amino acids. CDR3 nucleotide sequence: TGTGCCAGTAGTATGTGGGAGAATCAGCCCCAGCATTTT. The encoded protein is CASSMWENQPQHF.